This T cell receptor (beta chain) was profiled in a study of blood T cells in healthy people across ages. At the level of the study: Template switching retrieved approximately one barcoded beta molecule for each two T cells.

Total RNA extraction produced at least 6 micrograms (per sample) for the study. General observations from the study: With donor CMV status unknown, expanded clonotype changes were possibly confounded. Age showed a roughly linear inverse relationship with TCR beta diversity per million T cells.

The CDR3 runs to 13 residues. Germline V gene data show CDR1 as SGHAT and CDR2 as FQDESV (reference sequence). V was pared by 9 bases and J by 3 bases, with 12 bases between. Using a J-beta primer mix together with a sample-barcoded 5' primer, a second PCR was run for about 6 to 11 cycles. TCRdb itself ran the 5' RACE reads through MiXCR, one entry per CDR3 protein. The repertoire has over 600,000 distinct CDR3 sequences, just over 55% of them found once; the top ten carry around a quarter. A word on this clonotype: Its antigen is undetermined.

The TCR was taken from a man aged 40-55 years in good health. The sequenced material came from blood. The chain combines TRBV11-1 with TRBJ2-1, with D perhaps TRBD1 (5 bases). For the CDR3, the DNA is TGTGCCAGTAAAGACAGTAACTACAATGAGCAGTTCTTC. Translated: CASKDSNYNEQFF.